This TCR beta chain was observed in a study of T cells after yellow fever vaccination. For the study at large: Low-cell-number fractions underwent preparation using SMART-Seq v4 Ultra Low Input. General study findings and limits: Weaker overall, the secondary response nonetheless peaked faster (day 5 versus 15). Reappearance after the booster was seen for most primary-vaccination clones, at around 95% CD4 and 88% CD8.

Trimming took 0 bases from V and 2 from J; bases not matched to a gene: 6. The CDR3 has 16 amino acids. The V gene's germline CDR1 is LNHDA and CDR2 SQIVND (reference sequence). Points on this clonotype: Antigen specificity is unknown.

Template-switching 5'RACE yielded the TCR cDNA; a universal primer site and UMIs were added in the process. TCRdb reanalysed the 5' RACE reads using MiXCR and keeps one entry per CDR3 protein. The data hold under 500,000 distinct CDR3 sequences, with around 20% observed a single time. The clonotype comes from a man between 18 and 29 years old who received the YFV17D yellow fever vaccine. Sequenced material: PBMCs, taken before the yellow fever booster vaccination. This chain uses TRBV19 with TRBJ1-2, with 7 bases identical to TRBD1. Here the CDR3 reads CASSIEHRGWNYGYTF. CDR3 DNA: TGTGCCAGTAGTATAGAGCACAGGGGATGGAACTATGGCTACACCTTC.